This paragraph reports one T cell receptor beta chain. No antigen is known for it. The CDR3 sequence is 15 residues long. Deletions cut 1 base from V and 4 bases from J, with 11 bases between. CDR1 and CDR2 from the germline V gene are LGHNA and YSLEER. This sample is drawn from a study of beta chain features in type 1 diabetes. Since all of the isolated RNA was reverse transcribed, expressed TCRB transcripts were what got sequenced. Method: immunoSEQ multiplex PCR; TCRdb's copy keeps in-frame clones and lacks some. This sample has hundreds of thousands of clones, with about 30% found just once. Study-wide results and limits: Type 1 diabetes patients had TCRB CDR3s that were shorter (moderately but significantly so) in all four CD4+ subsets.

The gene calls are TRBV4-3 and TRBJ2-1; TRBD2 is a possible D gene (5 bases). Sequencing used naive CD4+ T cells from blood. The sequence derives from a man aged 18 to 29 in good health. The CDR3 here is CASSQVSGTYNEQFF. The CDR3, as DNA: TGCGCCAGCAGCCAAGTAAGCGGAACTTACAATGAGCAGTTCTTC.